The T cell receptor beta chain under discussion was sequenced for a study of T cell repertoires in cytomegalovirus infection. Overall study: Matching HLA type and CMV infection were both indicated by public TCR beta signatures.

V was shortened by 4 bases and J by 7 bases, with 11 bases between the two germline ends. There are 13 residues in the CDR3. Germline-derived CDR1 and CDR2 are MNHGY and SAAAGT. On this clonotype: The antigen is unknown.

TCRdb ran MiXCR on the reads and lists one entry per CDR3 protein. The sample includes 450,000 to 650,000 distinct CDR3 sequences, 35% to 50% seen only once; the top ten take around 48%. V gene TRBV6-8 combines with J gene TRBJ1-3, with D maybe TRBD1 (6 bases). The input for sequencing was cultured PBMCs, taken from culture after CMV antigen stimulation. The origin of this receptor is a human donor in good health (CMV status not recorded). Some clones in this sample may be carry-over from other donors' samples. The CDR3 reads CASSLQGANTIYF. The CDR3 DNA reads as TGTGCCAGCAGTTTACAGGGAGCGAACACCATATATTTT.